These 27 T cell receptor beta chains were sequenced from one sample in a study of T cells in Graves' hyperthyroidism and ophthalmopathy. Template material for amplifying TCR beta CDR3 regions consisted of RNA transcripts. In the first-round RT-PCR of the TCR CDR3, the HTBI primer set was used. TCRdb reprocessed the multiplex PCR reads with MiXCR, giving one entry per CDR3 protein. The sample carries 600,000 to 750,000 distinct CDR3 sequences, approximately 15% recorded once. Sequenced sample: blood. The source is a man aged 45 to 65 with Graves' hyperthyroidism.

The chain combines TRBV29-1 with TRBJ1-3; D gene unclear. CDR3 length equals 13 residues. Trimming removed 6 bases at V and 4 bases at J, with 13 bases between. Germline CDR1 SQVTM, CDR2 ANQGSEA. The CDR3 DNA reads as TGCAGCGTAATGGGAATAGGAGGAAACACCATATATTTT. It is translated as CSVMGIGGNTIYF.

This clonotype was recorded a few times. V gene TRBV9 combines with J gene TRBJ2-2; D uncertain. Germline V lookup: CDR1 SGDLS, CDR2 YYNGEE. With 3 bases removed from V and 1 base from J, the gap between germline ends came to 19 bases. The CDR3 runs to 18 residues. DNA of the CDR3: TGTGCCAGCAGCGCATTTACCGGGCCAATAGAGAACACCGGGGAGCTGTTTTTT. Translated, it gives CASSAFTGPIENTGELFF.

This rearrangement joins TRBV6-2 or TRBV6-3 to TRBJ2-7; D might be TRBD2 (7 bases). The CDR3 contains 15 residues. Looked up from germline, CDR1 is MNHEY and CDR2 is SVGEGT. V lost 6 bases and J 6 bases, leaving 21 bases between the germline ends. The DNA of the CDR3 is TGTGCCAGCAGCCTCTTGGAGCGGGGAGGGGGCGAGCAGTACTTC. Amino acids: CASSLLERGGGEQYF.

The chain links TRBV28 to TRBJ1-2, with D maybe TRBD1 (6 bases). V lost 8 bases, J lost 2 bases, and 9 bases lay in between. Per germline, CDR1 MDHEN and CDR2 SYDVKM. The CDR3 loop spans 12 amino acids. CDR3 in amino acids: CASATGNYGYTF. The CDR3, as DNA: TGTGCCAGCGCTACAGGGAACTATGGCTACACCTTC.

This clonotype was counted ten times or more. The chain carries TRBV12-3 or TRBV12-4 and TRBJ1-1; D possibly corresponds to TRBD1 (6 bases). Trimming left V 4 bases short and J 1 base short, with 10 bases between. This CDR3 region has 14 residues. CDR3 sequence reads: CASSSTGENTEAFF. CDR3 sequence (DNA): TGTGCCAGCAGTTCGACAGGAGAGAACACTGAAGCTTTCTTT.

This clonotype occurred many times. The CDR3 loop is CASSQDALAKTQYF. In DNA form, the CDR3 reads TGTGCCAGCAGCCAAGATGCGCTAGCTAAGACCCAGTACTTC. The V gene is TRBV3-1, the J gene TRBJ2-5; TRBD2 might be the D (5 bases). Between the trimmed V and J ends, which lost 0 bases and 6 bases, there was a span of 11 bases. CDR1 and CDR2 (germline): LGHDT, YNNKEL (reference sequence). This CDR3 has 14 amino acids.

This clonotype was detected only once. With a much larger clone just one base away, this may be a read error. J is TRBJ2-7 and V is TRBV7-2; 9 bases align to TRBD1. Germline CDR1 reads SGHTA; CDR2 reads FQGNSA. This CDR3 has 16 amino acids. CDR3 amino acids: CSSSSSAGTGSYEQYF. CDR3 coding DNA: TGTTCCAGCAGCTCTTCGGCCGGGACAGGGTCCTACGAGCAGTACTTC.

This clonotype was seen ten or more times. The chain uses TRBV28 and TRBJ2-5, with 7 bases matching TRBD1. The CDR3 runs to 15 residues. CDR1 is MDHEN, CDR2 SYDVKM, per germline. Unmatched junction bases numbered 10, after V lost 5 bases and J lost 4 bases. The chain's CDR3 is CASSPADRVGETQYF. The CDR3 nucleotides read TGTGCCAGCAGTCCCGCCGACAGGGTCGGAGAGACCCAGTACTTC.

This clonotype came up many times. This chain connects TRBV30 to TRBJ1-5; D is uncertain. Per the germline V gene, CDR1 is GTSNPN and CDR2 is SVGIG (reference sequence). The V and J ends lost 0 bases and 5 bases respectively, with 8 bases between them. CDR3 size: 13 residues. The chain's CDR3 is CAWSVQIHQPQHF. The CDR3 region has the DNA TGTGCCTGGAGTGTCCAGATTCATCAGCCCCAGCATTTT.

This CDR3 is CASSYGLAGVTTDTQYF. In DNA, the CDR3 is TGTGCCAGCAGTTACGGACTAGCGGGAGTTACCACAGATACGCAGTATTTT. The chain combines TRBV6-5 with TRBJ2-3; 13 positions agree with TRBD2. Trimming cost V 2 bases and J 2 bases; bases outside gene matches: 4. The CDR3 runs 17 residues. CDR1 and CDR2 (germline): MNHEY, SVGAGI.

In its sample, this clonotype was seen a few times. The V call is TRBV6-2 or TRBV6-3, the J call TRBJ2-1; 10 nucleotides agree with TRBD2. Per germline, CDR1 MNHEY and CDR2 SVGEGT. The CDR3 is 14 amino acids. J lost 5 bases, V lost 6 bases, and 4 bases had no gene match. CDR3 amino acids: CASRPTSGDNEQFF. In DNA, the CDR3 is TGTGCCAGCAGACCCACTAGCGGGGACAATGAGCAGTTCTTC.

This clonotype appeared many times. The V call is TRBV20-1, the J call TRBJ1-5; maybe TRBD1 (5 bases). The germline CDR1 and CDR2 sequences are DFQATT and SNEGSKA (reference sequence). Trimming took off 5 bases at V and 7 bases at J, with 15 bases between the two ends. The CDR3 runs 13 residues. The CDR3 DNA reads TGCAGTGCTCAGAGACGGGGGGGACAGCCCCAGCATTTT. Amino acids: CSAQRRGGQPQHF.

This clonotype was seen ten or more times. V is TRBV24-1 and J is TRBJ2-5; a possible D gene is TRBD2 (5 bases). The CDR3 is 16 amino acids. V lost 4 bases and J lost 2, with 16 bases in between. CDR1 KGHDR and CDR2 SFDVKD come from the germline V gene. The CDR3 here is CATSDDRRLGQETQYF. The CDR3 bases are TGTGCCACCAGTGACGATCGGAGGTTGGGACAAGAGACCCAGTACTTC.

The table lists this clonotype with many counts. This chain joins TRBV27 and TRBJ1-1, with TRBD1 matching 8 bases. V was pared by 5 bases and J by 4 bases, with 12 bases of the junction left unmatched. Germline CDR1 reads MNHEY; CDR2 reads SMNVEV (reference sequence). This CDR3 comprises 16 residues. The CDR3 DNA follows: TGTGCCAGCAGTCAGTCCCGGGACAGGTTCGGCACTGAAGCTTTCTTT. It yields the protein CASSQSRDRFGTEAFF.

Many counts were recorded for this clonotype. The chain is built from TRBV11-2 and TRBJ2-1, with 8 nucleotides matching TRBD2. Per germline, CDR1 SGHAT and CDR2 FQNNGV. The V segment lost 6 bases and the J segment 3 bases; nucleotides outside the gene matches: 10. This CDR3 has 16 amino acids. The CDR3 loop is CASRTAGGRSYNEQFF. The CDR3 coding sequence is TGTGCCAGCAGGACGGCGGGAGGAAGAAGCTACAATGAGCAGTTCTTC.

This clonotype was recorded at least ten times. Written as DNA, the CDR3 is TGTGCCAGCAGCTTAGATTATTCGGCGAGTGAGCAGTTCTTC. This sequence encodes CASSLDYSASEQFF. The chain has TRBV7-2 and TRBJ2-1, with D unresolved. Germline-derived CDR1 and CDR2 are SGHTA and FQGNSA. Trimming shortened V by 1 base and J by 9 bases, and 13 bases separated the two germline ends. The CDR3 is 14 amino acids.

This clonotype was counted many times. V is TRBV6-6 and J is TRBJ2-5; 7 bases match TRBD2. CDR1 is MNHNY and CDR2 is SVGAGI in the germline V gene (reference sequence). V trimming: 2 bases; J trimming: 5 bases; junction bases outside the gene matches: 8. The CDR3 has 15 residues. The CDR3 loop reads CASSYKLADGETQYF. In DNA form, the CDR3 reads TGTGCCAGCAGTTACAAGCTAGCGGACGGGGAGACCCAGTACTTC.

This rearrangement joins TRBV3-1 to TRBJ2-1; D not certain. Trimming removed 2 bases at V and 5 bases at J, with 13 bases between. This CDR3 has 15 amino acids. Germline lookup yields CDR1 LGHDT and CDR2 YNNKEL (reference sequence). As DNA, the CDR3 is TGTGCCAGCAGCCAACGGACCACCACCCACAATGAGCAGTTCTTC. This codes for CASSQRTTTHNEQFF.

V gene TRBV24-1 combines with J gene TRBJ2-3, with D tentatively TRBD1 (5 bases). Germline-derived CDR1 and CDR2 are KGHDR and SFDVKD. The V end was cut by 0 bases, the J end by 10 bases, with 10 bases between. The CDR3 spans 13 residues. CDR3 sequence (DNA): TGTGCCACCAGTGATTTGAGCAGGGCCCCGCAGTATTTT. As protein: CATSDLSRAPQYF.

This clonotype was found a few times. The V and J genes are TRBV6-1 and TRBJ2-1; possibly TRBD2 for D (5 bases). This CDR3 is built from 13 residues. Germline V gives CDR1 MNHNS, CDR2 SASEGT. V shed 10 bases and J shed 0 bases, with 10 bases lying between them. The DNA for the CDR3 is TGTGCCACCTACGGGAACTCCTACAATGAGCAGTTCTTC. Amino acids: CATYGNSYNEQFF.

The chain joins TRBV5-8 to TRBJ1-5, with D uncertain. Between the trimmed V and J ends, which lost 1 base and 3 bases, there was a span of 5 bases. This CDR3 region has 13 residues. The germline gives CDR1 SGHTS, CDR2 YDEGEE. In DNA, the CDR3 is TGTGCCAGCAGCTTGTGGAACAATCAGCCCCAGCATTTT. The encoded protein is CASSLWNNQPQHF.

At least ten counts were recorded for this clonotype. The rearrangement uses TRBV2 and TRBJ1-5; D not resolved. Trimming pared 2 bases from V and 7 bases from J, leaving 9 bases between. The CDR3 has 13 amino acids. Germline CDR1 reads SNHLY; CDR2 reads FYNNEI. The CDR3 protein is CASSETEGQPQHF. Written as DNA, the CDR3 is TGTGCCAGCAGTGAAACGGAGGGACAGCCCCAGCATTTT.

This clonotype has a handful of counts. The V and J genes are TRBV19 and TRBJ1-5; TRBD1 matches 8 bases. Germline V gene sequence: CDR1 LNHDA, CDR2 SQIVND (reference sequence). The CDR3 consists of 15 residues. V gave up 11 bases and J gave up 4 bases; unmatched junction bases: 13. The CDR3 here is CASQWTGKGNQPQHF. The CDR3 coding sequence is TGTGCCTCACAGTGGACAGGGAAGGGGAATCAGCCCCAGCATTTT.

This clonotype was recorded many times. This rearrangement joins TRBV27 to TRBJ1-1, with a tentative D call TRBD1 (5 bases). V was shortened by 5 bases and J by 0 bases, with 10 bases between the two germline ends. Germline values: CDR1 MNHEY, CDR2 SMNVEV (reference sequence). This CDR3 comprises 14 residues. CDR3 bases: TGTGCCAGCAGTGCCAGAGGGGTGAACACTGAAGCTTTCTTT. Amino acid sequence: CASSARGVNTEAFF.

This clonotype has a count of ten or more. V and J are TRBV12-3 or TRBV12-4 and TRBJ2-1, with 7 nucleotides matching TRBD2. CDR3 size: 14 residues. V lost 8 bases, J lost 3 bases, and 7 bases stayed unmatched. The CDR3, as DNA: TGTGCCAGCGTCCCTAGCGGTGGCTACAATGAGCAGTTCTTC. It yields the protein CASVPSGGYNEQFF.

This clonotype appeared a few times. The rearrangement links TRBV28 to TRBJ2-7, with TRBD1 identical over 7 bases. The CDR3 sequence is 14 residues long. CDR1 is MDHEN, CDR2 SYDVKM, per germline. Losses at the gene ends were 6 bases for V and 3 bases for J; bases not matched to a gene: 8. As DNA, the CDR3 is TGTGCCAGCAGACATGACAGGGAACTCTACGAGCAGTACTTC. Translated: CASRHDRELYEQYF. Supplemented by reference TRBV28 and TRBJ2-7, the full variable domain reads DVKVTQSSRYLVKRTGEKVFLECVQDMDHENMFWYRQDPGLGLRLIYFSYDVKMKEKGDIPEGYSVSREKKERFSLILESASTNQTSMYLCASRHDRELYEQYFGPGTRLTVT.

This clonotype was detected many times. The J gene is TRBJ2-3, the V gene TRBV2, with 13 bases fitting TRBD2. Trimming at V came to 6 bases and at J to 6 bases, leaving 9 bases not matched to a gene. Germline assignment: CDR1 SNHLY and CDR2 FYNNEI. The CDR3 runs 16 residues. The CDR3 nucleotides are TGTGCCAGCAGCGGGTCCTTGACTAGCGGGAGGGATACGCAGTATTTT. Translation: CASSGSLTSGRDTQYF. Variable domain in full (rest from reference TRBV2 and TRBJ2-3): EPEVTQTPSHQVTQMGQEVILRCVPISNHLYFYWYRQILGQKVEFLVSFYNNEISEKSEIFDDQFSVERPDGSNFTLKIRSTKLEDSAMYFCASSGSLTSGRDTQYFGPGTRLTVL.